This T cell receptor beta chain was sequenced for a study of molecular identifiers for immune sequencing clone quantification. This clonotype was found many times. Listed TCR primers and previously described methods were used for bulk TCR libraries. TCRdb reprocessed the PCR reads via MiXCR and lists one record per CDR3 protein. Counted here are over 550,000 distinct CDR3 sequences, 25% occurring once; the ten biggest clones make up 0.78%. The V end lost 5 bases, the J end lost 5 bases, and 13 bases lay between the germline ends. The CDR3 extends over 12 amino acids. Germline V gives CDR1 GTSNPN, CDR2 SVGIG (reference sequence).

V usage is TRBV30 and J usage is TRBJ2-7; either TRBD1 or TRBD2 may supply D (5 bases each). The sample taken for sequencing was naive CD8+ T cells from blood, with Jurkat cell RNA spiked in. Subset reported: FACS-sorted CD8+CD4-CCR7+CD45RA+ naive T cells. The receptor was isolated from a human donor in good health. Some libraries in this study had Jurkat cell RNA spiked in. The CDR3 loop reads CAWGTWRNEQYF. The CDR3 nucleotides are TGTGCCTGGGGGACCTGGCGCAACGAGCAGTACTTC.